The sequence of this TCR beta chain was determined in a study of blood T cell repertoires in COVID-19. At the level of the study: Acute and convalescent COVID-19 samples came from the United States, Italy and Spain. PBMCs, B-cell-depleted T cells, or T cells were the source of the cDNA or gDNA that made up the material.

This clone has just one count. Produced via immunoSEQ multiplex PCR; TCRdb's table is partial and in-frame only. The data show under 250,000 clones, 80% to 90% seen once. This TCR was recovered from a man aged 45 to 65 with active or convalescent COVID-19. Source material: peripheral blood.

The CDR3 nucleotides are TGCGCCAGCAGCTCGGGACTAGCGCATGGGGAGACCCAGTACTTC. This sequence encodes CASSSGLAHGETQYF. The chain is built from TRBV5-1 and TRBJ2-5, with 10 bases lining up with TRBD2. The CDR3 is 15 amino acids. Trimming took 3 bases from V and 5 from J; bases not matched to a gene: 7. Germline values: CDR1 SGHRS, CDR2 YFSETQ.